The clone carrying this T cell receptor (beta chain) showed up just a few times. The data were obtained in a study of TIL therapy for anti-PD-1-resistant metastatic lung cancer. Study summary: Median patient age was 54, ranging roughly 38-75 years. By whole-exome sequencing, median non-synonymous tumor mutation burden was over 1.2 mutations per megabase.

Time point reported: pre-treatment sample, taken before nivolumab and TIL therapy. Most excised metastases sampled were pleural nodules or supraclavicular lymph nodes. Tumor harvest preceded PD-1/PD-L1 blockade, followed by nivolumab treatment. The immunoSEQ assay was v3. Survey-level samples got 2 million or so read pairs; deep-level samples got about 4.5-6.5 million. The protocol was immunoSEQ multiplex PCR, while the TCRdb copy is restricted to in-frame clones and leaves out a portion. This table has under 100,000 clones, around three fifths appearing once. The V end lost 6 bases, the J end lost 1 base, and 19 bases lay between the germline ends. The CDR3 spans 17 residues. The germline CDR1 and CDR2 sequences are MDHEN and SYDVKM.

The sequencing used tumor tissue, collected at baseline. The V gene is TRBV28, the J gene TRBJ1-5; tentative D call: TRBD1 (5 bases). This receptor was identified in a person between 25 and 80 years old with non-small cell lung cancer. The CDR3 DNA reads TGTGCCAGCAGATTAGACCCTCCAGGGTTAAGCAATCAGCCCCAGCATTTT. Amino acids: CASRLDPPGLSNQPQHF.